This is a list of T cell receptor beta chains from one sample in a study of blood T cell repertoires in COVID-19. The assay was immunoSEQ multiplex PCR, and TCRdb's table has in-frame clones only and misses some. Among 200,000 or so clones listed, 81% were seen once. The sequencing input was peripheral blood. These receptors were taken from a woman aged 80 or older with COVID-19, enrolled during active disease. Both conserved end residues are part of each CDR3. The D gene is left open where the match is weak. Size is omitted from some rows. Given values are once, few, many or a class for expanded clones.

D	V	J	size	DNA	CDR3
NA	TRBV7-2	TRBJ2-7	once	TGTGCCAGCAGCTTAGTGTCGGGAGACTACGAGCAGTACTTC	CASSLVSGDYEQYF
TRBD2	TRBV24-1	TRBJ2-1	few	TGTGCCACCAGTGATTTTACTAGCGGCTACAATGAGCAGTTCTTC	CATSDFTSGYNEQFF
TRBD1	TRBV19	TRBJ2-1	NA	TGTGCCAGTAGTATAGGGGACAGCCTCTACAATGAGCAGTTCTTC	CASSIGDSLYNEQFF
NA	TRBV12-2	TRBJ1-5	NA	TGTGCAAGTCGCCCTTCCACAGCTAGCAATCAGCCCCAGCATTTT	CASRPSTASNQPQHF
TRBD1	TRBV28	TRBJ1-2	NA	TGTGCCAGCAGTTTTATAGGGGGCGTGAACTATGGCTACACCTTC	CASSFIGGVNYGYTF
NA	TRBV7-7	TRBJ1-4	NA	TGTGCCAGAGCGCGGGCGACTAATGAAAAACTGTTTTTT	CARARATNEKLFF
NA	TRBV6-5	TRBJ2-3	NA	TGTGCCAGCAGTTACTCCCCTAGCGCGATCACAGATACGCAGTATTTT	CASSYSPSAITDTQYF
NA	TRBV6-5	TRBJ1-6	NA	TGTGCCAGCAGTCAGTATAATTCACCCCTCCACTTT	CASSQYNSPLHF
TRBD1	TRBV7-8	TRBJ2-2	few	TGTGCCAGCGGGATATACAGGGGCCCGAACACCGGGGAGCTGTTTTTT	CASGIYRGPNTGELFF
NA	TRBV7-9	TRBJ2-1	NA	TGTGCCAGCAGCTTAGGTGCACCCGAGGGTGAGCAGTTCTTC	CASSLGAPEGEQFF
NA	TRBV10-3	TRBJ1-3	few	TGTGCCATCACCGCAGTATCTGGAAACACCATATATTTT	CAITAVSGNTIYF
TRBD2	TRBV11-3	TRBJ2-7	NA	TGTGCCAGCAGCTTAGAGGATGCCGCCGCGGGGGGCTACGAGCAGTACTTC	CASSLEDAAAGGYEQYF
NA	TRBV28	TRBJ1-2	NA	TGTGCCAGCATCTCCGGGTCCTTCGGCGGCTACACCTTC	CASISGSFGGYTF
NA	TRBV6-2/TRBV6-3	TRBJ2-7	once	TGTGCCAGCAGTTACAGGGGGAGATCCTACGAGCAGTACTTC	CASSYRGRSYEQYF
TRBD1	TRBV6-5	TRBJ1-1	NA	TGTGCCAGCAGTTCCCAGGGACAGCCGCCGAGGACTGAAGCTTTCTTT	CASSSQGQPPRTEAFF
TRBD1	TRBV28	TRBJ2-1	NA	TGTGCCAGCAGTCCGCCCGGGACAGGTCCTAGTGAGCAGTTCTTC	CASSPPGTGPSEQFF
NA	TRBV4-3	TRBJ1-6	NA	TGCGCCAGCAGCTGGGGAGGGGTCAATTCACCCCTCCACTTT	CASSWGGVNSPLHF
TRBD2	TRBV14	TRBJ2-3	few	TGTGCCAGCAGCCAAGTGGGACTAGCGGGCTCTTCAGATACGCAGTATTTT	CASSQVGLAGSSDTQYF
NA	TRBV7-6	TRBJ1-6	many	TGTGCCAGCAGCTTAGGAAACAGTGCCCCTTCACCCCTCCACTTT	CASSLGNSAPSPLHF
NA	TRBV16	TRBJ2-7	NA	TGTGCCAGCAGCCAATTATCAGGGTCAAGCTCCTACGAGCAGTACTTC	CASSQLSGSSSYEQYF
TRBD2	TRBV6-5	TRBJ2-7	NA	TGTGCCAGCTGTTACACTAGCGGGAGTCCCCACGAGCAGTACTTC	CASCYTSGSPHEQYF
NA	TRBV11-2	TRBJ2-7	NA	TGTGCCAGCAGCCCATCCTACGAGCAGTACTTC	CASSPSYEQYF
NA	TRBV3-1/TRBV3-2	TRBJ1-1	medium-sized	TGTGCCAGCAGCCCTACAGGGTCAGAAGCTTTCTTT	CASSPTGSEAFF
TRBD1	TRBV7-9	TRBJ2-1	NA	TGTGCCAGCAGCTTTTGGACAGGGAACTACAATGAGCAGTTCTTC	CASSFWTGNYNEQFF
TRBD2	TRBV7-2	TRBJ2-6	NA	TGTGCCAGCAGCATTAGCGGGGGGGCTTCTGGGGCCAACGTCCTGACTTTC	CASSISGGASGANVLTF
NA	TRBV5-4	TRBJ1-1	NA	TGTGCCAGCAGTCGGGGCACTGAAGCTTTCTTT	CASSRGTEAFF
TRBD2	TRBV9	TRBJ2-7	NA	TGTGCCAGCAGCCCAGGACTAGCGGGAGTTTCGCAGTACTTC	CASSPGLAGVSQYF
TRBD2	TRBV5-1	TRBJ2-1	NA	TGCGCCAGCAGCCCTGGAGTAGCGGGAGGGCCTTTCAATGAGCAGTTCTTC	CASSPGVAGGPFNEQFF
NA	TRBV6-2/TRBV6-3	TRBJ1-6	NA	TGTGCCAGCAGTCAGGGGAATGTTGATTCACCCCTCCACTTT	CASSQGNVDSPLHF
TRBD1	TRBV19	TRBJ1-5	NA	TGTGCCAGTAGTATCCGAAGCAGGGGGCTTAATCAGCCCCAGCATTTT	CASSIRSRGLNQPQHF
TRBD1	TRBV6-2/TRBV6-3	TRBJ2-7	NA	TGTGCCAGCAGTTACCCCGGGACAGGGGCCCTTGACGAGCAGTACTTC	CASSYPGTGALDEQYF
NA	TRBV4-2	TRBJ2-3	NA	TGTGCCAGCAGCTTTTCTGCGGCTAGCGACACAGATACGCAGTATTTT	CASSFSAASDTDTQYF
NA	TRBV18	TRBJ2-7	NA	TGTGCCAGCTCACTCGCCGGAGGGGACTACGAGCAGTACTTC	CASSLAGGDYEQYF
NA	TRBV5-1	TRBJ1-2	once	TGCGCCAGCAGACCTTCCGGGGTCGGCTACACCTTC	CASRPSGVGYTF
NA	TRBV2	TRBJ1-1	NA	TGTGCCAGCAGTTCACAGCTAGGGAGTACTGAAGCTTTCTTT	CASSSQLGSTEAFF
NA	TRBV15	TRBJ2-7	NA	TGTGCCGCGGGGCCGTACGTGAGGGATACCTACGAGCAGTACTTC	CAAGPYVRDTYEQYF
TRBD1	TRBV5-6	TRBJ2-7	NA	TGTGCCAGCAGCTTGGGGGACAGGCGGGGTTATGGGCAGTACTTC	CASSLGDRRGYGQYF
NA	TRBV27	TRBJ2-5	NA	TGTGCCAGCAGTTGGTGGATCGGGGGGCCCAAGTACTTC	CASSWWIGGPKYF
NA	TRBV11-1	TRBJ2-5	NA	TGTGCCAGCAGCTTAAGTTCCTACAGGGTAGGGGAGACCCAGTACTTC	CASSLSSYRVGETQYF
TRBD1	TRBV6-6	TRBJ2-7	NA	TGTGCCAGCAGTTACGCGACAGGGAGACGCTCCTACGAGCAGTACTTC	CASSYATGRRSYEQYF
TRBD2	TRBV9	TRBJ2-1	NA	TGTGCCAGCAGCCAGGGCAGCGGGAGGGCCCTAGTCACCAATGAGCAGTTCTTC	CASSQGSGRALVTNEQFF
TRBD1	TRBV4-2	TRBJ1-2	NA	TGTGCCAGCAGCCACCTCGGACAGGCGATTACTAACTATGGCTACACCTTC	CASSHLGQAITNYGYTF
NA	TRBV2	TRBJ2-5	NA	TGTGCCAGTGGGGGCCTAGAGACCCAGTACTTC	CASGGLETQYF
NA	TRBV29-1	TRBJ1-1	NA	TGCAGCGTGCAACGAGGGGGTTCTGAAGCTTTCTTT	CSVQRGGSEAFF
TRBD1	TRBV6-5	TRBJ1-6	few	TGTGCCAGCAGTTCTTCCCGGACAGGGGGCGATTCACCCCTCCACTTT	CASSSSRTGGDSPLHF
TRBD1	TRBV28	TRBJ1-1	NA	TGTGCCAGCAGGGGGCCGGGACAGGGGTACACTGAAGCTTTCTTT	CASRGPGQGYTEAFF
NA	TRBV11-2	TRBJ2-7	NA	TGTGCCAGCAGCTGGAACCCCGGGACAACCTACGAGCAGTACTTC	CASSWNPGTTYEQYF
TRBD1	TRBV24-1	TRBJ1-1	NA	TGTGCCACCAGTGACCCCCGACAGGGGGTGACTGAAGCTTTCTTT	CATSDPRQGVTEAFF
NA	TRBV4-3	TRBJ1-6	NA	TGCGCCAGCAGCCAAGTAGTCATCGGTTCACCCCTCCACTTT	CASSQVVIGSPLHF
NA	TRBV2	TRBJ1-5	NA	TGTGCCAGCAGTGGTCCGGACTATAGCAATCAGCCCCAGCATTTT	CASSGPDYSNQPQHF